Here is one T cell receptor beta chain with its context. What antigen it recognizes has not been identified. The record has no base qualities; no much larger clone is one base away. This entry is derived from a study of OX40 agonist ivuxolimab in advanced cancers. Context from the whole study: Ivuxolimab, which targeted the costimulatory receptor OX40 (CD134), was an agonistic, fully human IgG2 monoclonal antibody. Patients were allowed to have had prior anti-PD-1, anti-PD-L1 or anti-CTLA-4 therapy, and more than 30% of the dose-escalation patients had previously received checkpoint inhibitors. Three dose-escalation patients achieved partial responses, one with hepatocellular carcinoma and two with cutaneous melanoma. The dose-escalation cohort was 82.7% male with a mean age of 60 years, ranging from roughly 20 to 80. Of the roughly 50 dose-escalation patients, hepatocellular carcinoma was present in about 19, melanoma in approximately 15, renal cell carcinoma in 9 and head and neck cancer in 9. Intravenous ivuxolimab was administered to patients every 2 weeks at six dose levels: 0.01, 0.1, 0.3, 1.5, 3 and 10 mg/kg. The monotherapy dose-escalation portion (N ≈ 56 patients) of the phase I ivuxolimab trial is reported in the paper. The point of sequencing TCRbeta in the periphery was to test whether ivuxolimab changed TCR sequence diversity and drove clonal T-cell expansion.

Trimming at the junction amounts to 7 bases on V and 10 bases on J, and the germline ends lie 17 bases apart. The germline V gene (reference sequence) provides CDR1 MNHEY and CDR2 SMNVEV. From cysteine to phenylalanine, the CDR3 is 14 amino acids long. Just the 42-base CDR3 DNA is kept, in frame starting at base 1. Overall study outcomes, separate from this receptor: Low levels of normalized T-cell clonal expansion were also seen in some patients who did not respond. After ivuxolimab, CD8+ T cells had more expanded clones than CD4+ T cells on average. The antigen specificity of the peripheral T cells that underwent clonal expansion was not determined. Clonal expansion of both CD4+ and CD8+ blood T cells was observed from baseline to week 6 at doses 0.1 to 3.0 mg/kg. In the 0.1-3.0 mg/kg groups, partial responders had among the lowest normalized peripheral clonal expansion, particularly in CD8+ T cells.

Patients with a history of autoimmune disease or receiving systemic immunosuppression were excluded from the trial. Peripheral blood for TCR sequencing was collected from all dose cohorts at baseline, on cycle 4 day 1, and on cycle 7 day 1. The samples were drawn from a first-in-human, open-label, multicenter phase I dose-escalation trial of ivuxolimab. Adults with locally advanced or metastatic head and neck squamous cell, hepatocellular, melanoma or renal cell carcinoma were enrolled in the trial. CD4+ and CD8+ T cells were sorted separately from peripheral blood before TCR sequencing. For sequencing of the TCRbeta CDR3 region, genomic DNA was extracted from the sorted cells. TCRbeta CDR3 regions were sequenced using the immunoSEQ Assay. The source is immuneACCESS, and TCRdb retained only in-frame sequences with V and J called. Part of the clones is not carried over; for the studies checked, unresolved V genes explain less than half of this, and the remainder is unexplained. This sample is represented by approximately 27,000 clones; approximately 80% of them were singletons. In total, the top ten clones hold around 16% of the sample.

The rearranged chain carries TRBV27 and TRBJ1-6, and TRBD1 may be the D gene, going by 6 matching bases. This sequence was found in an adult with an advanced solid tumor such as melanoma, head and neck, liver or kidney cancer. The sample in question was CD4+ or CD8+ T cells sorted from blood, obtained in a trial of the OX40 agonist ivuxolimab. The CDR3 region has the sequence CASTLGGAASPLHF. Read as DNA, the sequence is TGTGCCAGCACCCTGGGGGGGGCAGCATCACCCCTCCACTTT.